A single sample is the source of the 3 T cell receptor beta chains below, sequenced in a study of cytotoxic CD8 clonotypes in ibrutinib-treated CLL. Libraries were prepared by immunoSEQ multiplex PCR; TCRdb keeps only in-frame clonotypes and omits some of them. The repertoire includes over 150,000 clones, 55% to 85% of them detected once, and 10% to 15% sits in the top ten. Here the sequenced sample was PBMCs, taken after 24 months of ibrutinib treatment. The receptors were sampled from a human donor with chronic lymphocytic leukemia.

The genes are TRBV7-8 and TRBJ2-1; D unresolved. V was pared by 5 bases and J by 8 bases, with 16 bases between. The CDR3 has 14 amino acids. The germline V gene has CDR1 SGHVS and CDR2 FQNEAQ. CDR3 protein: CASSERAPGYEQFF. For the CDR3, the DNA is TGTGCCAGCAGCGAAAGGGCGCCTGGTTATGAGCAGTTCTTC.

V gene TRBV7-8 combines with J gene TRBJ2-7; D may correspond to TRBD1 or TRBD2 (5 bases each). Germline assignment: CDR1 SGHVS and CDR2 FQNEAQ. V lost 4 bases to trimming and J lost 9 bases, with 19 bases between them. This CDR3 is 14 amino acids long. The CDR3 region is CASSSSGTGTMQYF. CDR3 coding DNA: TGTGCCAGCAGCTCATCCGGGACGGGTACGATGCAGTACTTC.

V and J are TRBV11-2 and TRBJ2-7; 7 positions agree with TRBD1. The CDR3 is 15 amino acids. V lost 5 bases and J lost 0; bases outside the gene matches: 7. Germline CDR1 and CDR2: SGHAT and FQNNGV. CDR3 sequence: CASSHLQGSSYEQYF. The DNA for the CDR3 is TGTGCCAGCAGCCACTTACAGGGGAGCTCCTACGAGCAGTACTTC.